The 28 T cell receptor beta chains below all came from one sample that was sequenced in a study of blood T cell repertoires in COVID-19. The protocol was immunoSEQ multiplex PCR, while the TCRdb copy is restricted to in-frame clones and leaves out a portion. The sample holds 140,000 to 150,000 clones, about 77% seen once. The sequenced sample consisted of peripheral blood. The source is a man in his sixties with acute or convalescent COVID-19.

This chain joins TRBV4-2 and TRBJ2-1; D call uncertain. Looked up from germline, CDR1 is LGHNA and CDR2 is YNFKEQ. The ends were cut back, 4 bases at V and 0 bases at J, with 13 bases in the middle. This CDR3 comprises 16 residues. The CDR3 DNA reads TGTGCCAGCAGCCCCCTTAGCCAGAGCTCCTACAATGAGCAGTTCTTC. Translation gives CASSPLSQSSYNEQFF.

The count of this clone is one. A much larger clone sits a single nucleotide away, making a read error possible. The CDR3 reads CASSSGLAGADTQYF. The CDR3 DNA reads TGTGCCAGCAGCTCGGGACTAGCGGGAGCAGATACGCAGTATTTT. The chain carries TRBV11-3 and TRBJ2-3, with TRBD2 identical over 14 bases. Germline CDR1 SGHNT, CDR2 YENEEA. The CDR3 is 15 amino acids. V trimming: 4 bases; J trimming: 4 bases; junction bases outside the gene matches: 1.

The rearrangement links TRBV25-1 to TRBJ2-7; D is perhaps TRBD2 (6 bases). Germline V gene lookup returns CDR1 MGHDK and CDR2 SYGVNS. The V gene lost 8 bases and the J gene lost 6 bases, with 11 bases spanning the gap. CDR3 length: 11 residues. This CDR3 reads CASGGGIEQYF. In DNA form, the CDR3 reads TGTGCCAGCGGGGGAGGAATCGAGCAGTACTTC.

The rearrangement uses TRBV28 and TRBJ1-2, with D possibly TRBD1 on 6 matching bases. Per the germline V gene, CDR1 is MDHEN and CDR2 is SYDVKM. The V gene lost 8 bases and the J gene lost 4 bases, with 14 bases spanning the gap. The CDR3 sequence is 13 residues long. The chain's CDR3 is CASGQGYGYGYTF. DNA of the CDR3: TGTGCCAGCGGGCAGGGGTATGGCTATGGCTACACCTTC.

This clone was recorded once. The J gene is TRBJ2-3, the V gene TRBV4-1, with 11 bases fitting TRBD2. CDR3 size: 17 residues. The V gene's germline CDR1 is MGHRA and CDR2 YSYEKL. Unmatched junction bases numbered 8, after V lost 4 bases and J lost 2 bases. CDR3 in DNA: TGCGCCAGCAGCCGGGACTCTAGCGGGAGGCCCACAGATACGCAGTATTTT. Encoded protein: CASSRDSSGRPTDTQYF.

V is TRBV5-8 and J is TRBJ2-5, with D uncertain. Germline V gives CDR1 SGHTS, CDR2 YDEGEE. Trimming cost V 0 bases and J 5 bases, with 11 bases left between them. This CDR3 has 14 amino acids. CDR3 loop: CASSLAPGRETQYF. DNA for the CDR3: TGTGCCAGCAGCTTGGCGCCGGGTAGGGAGACCCAGTACTTC.

The rearrangement joins TRBV2 to TRBJ2-7, with 9 bases that match TRBD1. With 9 bases clipped from V and 9 bases from J, the junction kept 12 bases outside the gene matches. This CDR3 contains 13 residues. CDR1 SNHLY and CDR2 FYNNEI come from the germline V gene. CDR3 in DNA: TGTGCCAGTCAGGACAGGGGAGGGTTGGGGCAGTACTTC. Translated: CASQDRGGLGQYF.

This chain connects TRBV19 to TRBJ2-1; possible D gene TRBD1, 5 bases. CDR1 and CDR2 from the germline V gene are LNHDA and SQIVND (reference sequence). The V and J ends lost 7 bases and 4 bases respectively, with 14 bases between them. The CDR3 spans 14 residues. CDR3 in amino acids: CASTQGAAYNEQFF. CDR3 nucleotide sequence: TGTGCCAGTACCCAAGGGGCGGCTTACAATGAGCAGTTCTTC.

This clone was recorded a few times. This chain's CDR3 is CATRTGLGGYTF. In DNA, the CDR3 is TGTGCCACTAGGACAGGGCTGGGGGGCTACACCTTC. The rearrangement joins TRBV10-3 to TRBJ1-2, with TRBD1 matching 8 bases. The junction had 9 bases not matched to a gene; V was cut back by 10 bases and J by 8 bases. Germline values: CDR1 ENHRY, CDR2 SYGVKD. This CDR3 region has 12 residues.

The V gene is TRBV11-2, the J gene TRBJ2-1; no clear D. This CDR3 has 16 amino acids. Trimming cost V 4 bases and J 6 bases, with 19 bases left between them. Germline-derived CDR1 and CDR2 are SGHAT and FQNNGV. The DNA of the CDR3 is TGTGCCAGCAGCTCTCCCCCGGCGGCTCGTTCCAATGAGCAGTTCTTC. Amino acid sequence: CASSSPPAARSNEQFF. Full variable domain (rest looked up from reference TRBV11-2 and TRBJ2-1): EAGVAQSPRYKIIEKRQSVAFWCNPISGHATLYWYQQILGQGPKLLIQFQNNGVVDDSQLPKDRFSAERLKGVDSTLKIQPAKLEDSAVYLCASSSPPAARSNEQFFGPGTRLTVL.

This chain connects TRBV2 to TRBJ2-3; D is possibly TRBD1 (6 bases). Germline V CDR1 and CDR2: SNHLY, FYNNEI. The CDR3 loop spans 13 amino acids. The germline V and J ends were trimmed by 6 bases and 2 bases, with 9 bases remaining between them. The CDR3 sequence is CASRRDTTDTQYF. The DNA of the CDR3 is TGTGCCAGCAGACGGGACACCACAGATACGCAGTATTTT.

This chain links TRBV5-4 with TRBJ2-5, with no clear D. The CDR3 extends over 15 amino acids. Looked up from germline, CDR1 is SGHNT and CDR2 is YYREEE (reference sequence). Trimming cost V 1 base and J 2 bases, with 12 bases left between them. In DNA form, the CDR3 reads TGTGCCAGCAGCTTGTCAATGGCCGTACAAGAGACCCAGTACTTC. It specifies CASSLSMAVQETQYF.

This chain joins TRBV28 and TRBJ2-1; D possibly corresponds to TRBD1 (5 bases). This CDR3 contains 14 residues. Per the germline V gene, CDR1 is MDHEN and CDR2 is SYDVKM. The V end lost 11 bases, the J end lost 0 bases, and 14 bases lay between the germline ends. The CDR3 DNA reads as TGTGCCGGATCTAGGGGCAGCTCCTACAATGAGCAGTTCTTC. Translation gives CAGSRGSSYNEQFF.

This clone was counted a few times. This chain connects TRBV28 to TRBJ1-1, with D perhaps TRBD1 (5 bases). Trimming took 6 bases from V and 2 from J, leaving 13 bases between them. CDR3 size: 14 residues. Looked up from germline, CDR1 is MDHEN and CDR2 is SYDVKM. The CDR3, as DNA: TGTGCCAGCAGCCCCGGGACTGCTAACACTGAAGCTTTCTTT. This codes for CASSPGTANTEAFF.

The V gene is TRBV7-9, the J gene TRBJ2-3; D possibly corresponds to TRBD2 (5 bases). V was clipped by 4 bases and J by 0 bases, with 8 bases between them. CDR3 length equals 14 residues. Germline V gene sequence: CDR1 SEHNR, CDR2 FQNEAQ (reference sequence). DNA for the CDR3: TGTGCCAGCAGCTCGGACTTTAGCACAGATACGCAGTATTTT. It encodes CASSSDFSTDTQYF.

The chain links TRBV3-1 (or the pseudogene TRBV3-2) to TRBJ2-1; D is uncertain. This CDR3 has 13 residues. The ends were cut back, 2 bases at V and 4 bases at J, with 6 bases in the middle. Germline-derived CDR1 and CDR2 are LGHDT and YNNKEL (reference sequence). The CDR3 coding sequence is TGTGCCAGCAGCCAAACTCCATACAATGAGCAGTTCTTC. It specifies CASSQTPYNEQFF.

The chain joins TRBV7-6 to TRBJ2-3; 12 bases match TRBD2. The germline CDR1 and CDR2 sequences are SGHVS and FNYEAQ. J gave up 2 bases and V 2 bases, and 14 bases lay outside the gene matches. The CDR3 has 20 amino acids. CDR3: CASSLSLFPSGRANTDTQYF. The DNA for the CDR3 is TGTGCCAGCAGCTTATCCCTTTTCCCTAGCGGGAGGGCCAACACAGATACGCAGTATTTT.

The V and J genes are TRBV11-1 and TRBJ2-1; TRBD2 is a possible D gene (5 bases). The V end was cut by 1 base, the J end by 9 bases, with 10 bases between. CDR3 length: 13 residues. Germline CDR1 and CDR2: SGHAT and FQDESV (reference sequence). The CDR3 is CASSLVPSSEQFF. CDR3 DNA sequence: TGTGCCAGCAGCTTAGTTCCTAGCAGTGAGCAGTTCTTC. Full variable domain (remainder filled in from reference TRBV11-1 and TRBJ2-1): EAEVAQSPRYKITEKSQAVAFWCDPISGHATLYWYRQILGQGPELLVQFQDESVVDDSQLPKDRFSAERLKGVDSTLKIQPAELGDSAMYLCASSLVPSSEQFFGPGTRLTVL.

This clone came up a few times. The chain carries TRBV9 and TRBJ1-1, with D tentatively TRBD1 (6 bases). The CDR3 totals 15 residues. Trimming left V 0 bases short and J 0 bases short, with 9 bases between. CDR1 SGDLS and CDR2 YYNGEE come from the germline V gene. This CDR3 is CASSVADRLNTEAFF. CDR3 DNA: TGTGCCAGCAGCGTAGCGGACAGATTGAACACTGAAGCTTTCTTT.

The chain combines TRBV2 with TRBJ1-5; 9 nucleotides align to TRBD1. V was clipped by 7 bases and J by 0 bases; unmatched bases: 4. The V gene's germline CDR1 is SNHLY and CDR2 FYNNEI. The CDR3 is 15 amino acids. The DNA for the CDR3 is TGTGCCAGCAAGCGGACAGGGGATAGCAATCAGCCCCAGCATTTT. This codes for CASKRTGDSNQPQHF.

The chain couples TRBV18 to TRBJ2-7, with 7 positions matching TRBD2. The CDR3 extends over 14 amino acids. V lost 5 bases and J lost 7; bases outside the gene matches: 11. The V gene's germline CDR1 is KGHSH and CDR2 LQKENI. The CDR3 DNA sequence: TGTGCCAGCTCAGCCGGGGACTACACGGGGGAGCAGTACTTC. It is translated as CASSAGDYTGEQYF.

Here the CDR3 DNA reads TGCGCCAGCAGTAGCGGGAACACTAAGGCTTTCTTT. Protein product: CASSSGNTKAFF. V gene TRBV10-2 combines with J gene TRBJ1-1; the D is unclear. The CDR3 has 12 amino acids. The germline V gene encodes CDR1 WSHSY and CDR2 SAAADI. V dropped 5 bases and J dropped 11 bases, with 15 bases sitting between them.

The V call is TRBV29-1, the J call TRBJ1-4; D is possibly TRBD1 (5 bases). The V gene's germline CDR1 is SQVTM and CDR2 ANQGSEA. Trimming removed 4 bases from V and 8 bases from J, with 11 bases in between. The CDR3 is 12 residues long. The CDR3 sequence: CSVGRAGEKLFF. The CDR3 coding sequence is TGCAGCGTTGGCAGGGCGGGGGAAAAACTGTTTTTT.

The V gene is TRBV2, the J gene TRBJ2-1; 10 nucleotides align to TRBD2. V lost 10 bases, J lost 8 bases, and 8 bases stayed unmatched. Looked up from germline, CDR1 is SNHLY and CDR2 is FYNNEI. This CDR3 region has 13 residues. The DNA of the CDR3 is TGTGCCATCCCAGCGGGAGGGCCTTATGAGCAGTTCTTC. Amino acid sequence: CAIPAGGPYEQFF.

This sequence joins TRBV11-2 and TRBJ2-3; possibly TRBD2 for D (6 bases). This CDR3 is 16 amino acids long. Germline V gives CDR1 SGHAT, CDR2 FQNNGV. V lost 3 bases to trimming and J lost 1 base, with 14 bases between them. CDR3 in amino acids: CASSFTRGARTDTQYF. The CDR3 DNA reads as TGTGCCAGCAGCTTCACCCGCGGGGCCCGCACAGATACGCAGTATTTT.

This clone has a single count. V usage is TRBV27 and J usage is TRBJ1-5; D ambiguous. Looked up from germline, CDR1 is MNHEY and CDR2 is SMNVEV (reference sequence). V lost 5 bases to trimming and J lost 1 base, with 12 bases between them. CDR3 length: 15 amino acids. CDR3 bases: TGTGCCAGCAGTAAGGGTTCGGGGAGCAATCAGCCCCAGCATTTT. It specifies CASSKGSGSNQPQHF.

This chain joins TRBV11-2 and TRBJ2-4; the D gene is possibly TRBD2 (5 bases). The CDR3 spans 16 residues. The V end lost 4 bases, the J end lost 0 bases, and 13 bases lay between the germline ends. Germline lookup yields CDR1 SGHAT and CDR2 FQNNGV. CDR3 sequence: CASSSRGALAKNIQYF. The CDR3 nucleotides read TGTGCCAGCAGCTCCCGGGGAGCGTTAGCCAAAAACATTCAGTACTTC.

This clone came up once. V and J are TRBV5-4 and TRBJ2-7; D is ambiguous. The CDR3 has 14 residues. The V end lost 2 bases, the J end lost 7 bases, and 16 bases lay between the germline ends. The germline CDR1 and CDR2 sequences are SGHNT and YYREEE (reference sequence). For the CDR3, the DNA is TGTGCCAGCAGCTTAATCTATCCCTTCGGGGAGCAGTACTTC. Protein product: CASSLIYPFGEQYF.